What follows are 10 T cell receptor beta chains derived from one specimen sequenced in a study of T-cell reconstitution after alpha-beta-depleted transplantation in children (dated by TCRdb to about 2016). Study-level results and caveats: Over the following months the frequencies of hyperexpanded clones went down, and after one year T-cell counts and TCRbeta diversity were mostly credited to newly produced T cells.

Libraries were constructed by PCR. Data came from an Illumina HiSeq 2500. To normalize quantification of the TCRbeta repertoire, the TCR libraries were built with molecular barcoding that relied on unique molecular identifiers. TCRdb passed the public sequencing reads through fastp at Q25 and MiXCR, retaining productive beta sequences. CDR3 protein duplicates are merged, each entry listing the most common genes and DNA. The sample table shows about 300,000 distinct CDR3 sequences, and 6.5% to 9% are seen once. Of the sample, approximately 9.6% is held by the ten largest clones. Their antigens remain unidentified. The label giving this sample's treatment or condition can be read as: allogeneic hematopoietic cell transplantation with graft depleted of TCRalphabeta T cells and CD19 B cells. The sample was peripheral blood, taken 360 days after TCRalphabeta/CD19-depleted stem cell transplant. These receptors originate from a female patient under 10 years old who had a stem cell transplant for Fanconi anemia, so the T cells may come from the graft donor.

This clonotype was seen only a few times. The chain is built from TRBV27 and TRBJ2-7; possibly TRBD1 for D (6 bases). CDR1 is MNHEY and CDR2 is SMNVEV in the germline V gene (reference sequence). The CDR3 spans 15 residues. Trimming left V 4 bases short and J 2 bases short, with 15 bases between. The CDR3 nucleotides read TGTGCCAGCAGTTGGGCAGGGGTTAACACCTACGAGCAGTACTTC. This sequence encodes CASSWAGVNTYEQYF.

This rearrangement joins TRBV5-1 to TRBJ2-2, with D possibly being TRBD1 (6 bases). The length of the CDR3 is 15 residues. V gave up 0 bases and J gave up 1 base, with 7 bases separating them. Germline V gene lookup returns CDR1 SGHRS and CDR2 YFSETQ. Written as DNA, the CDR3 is TGCGCCAGCAGCTTGGACAGGGAGAACACCGGGGAGCTGTTTTTT. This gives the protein CASSLDRENTGELFF. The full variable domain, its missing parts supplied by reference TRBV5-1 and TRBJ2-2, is KAGVTQTPRYLIKTRGQQVTLSCSPISGHRSVSWYQQTPGQGLQFLFEYFSETQRNKGNFPGRFSGRQFSNSRSEMNVSTLELGDSALYLCASSLDRENTGELFFGEGSRLTVL.

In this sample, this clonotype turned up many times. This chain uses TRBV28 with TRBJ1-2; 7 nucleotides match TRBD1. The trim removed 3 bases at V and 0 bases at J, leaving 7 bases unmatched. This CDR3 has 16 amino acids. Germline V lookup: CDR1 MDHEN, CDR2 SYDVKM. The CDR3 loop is CASSFPGQAANYGYTF. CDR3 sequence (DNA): TGTGCCAGCAGTTTCCCCGGACAGGCGGCTAACTATGGCTACACCTTC.

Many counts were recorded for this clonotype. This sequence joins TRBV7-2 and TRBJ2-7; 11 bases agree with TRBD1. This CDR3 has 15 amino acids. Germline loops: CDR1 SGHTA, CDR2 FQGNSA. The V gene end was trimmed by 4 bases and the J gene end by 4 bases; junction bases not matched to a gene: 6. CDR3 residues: CASSWTGGIGYEQYF. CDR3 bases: TGTGCCAGCAGCTGGACAGGGGGCATAGGGTACGAGCAGTACTTC.

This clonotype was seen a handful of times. The CDR3 sequence is CASRQQSNQPQHF. Written as DNA, the CDR3 is TGTGCCAGCAGGCAACAGTCAAATCAGCCCCAGCATTTT. V gene TRBV6-1 combines with J gene TRBJ1-5; D gene uncertain. CDR1 and CDR2 (germline): MNHNS, SASEGT. V gave up 6 bases and J gave up 4 bases, with 10 bases separating them. This CDR3 spans 13 amino acids.

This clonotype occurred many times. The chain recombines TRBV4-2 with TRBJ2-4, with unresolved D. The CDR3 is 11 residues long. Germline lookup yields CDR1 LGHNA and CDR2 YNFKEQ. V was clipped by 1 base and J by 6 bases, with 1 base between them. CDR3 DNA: TGTGCCAGCAGCCAAGGAAACATTCAGTACTTC. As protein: CASSQGNIQYF.

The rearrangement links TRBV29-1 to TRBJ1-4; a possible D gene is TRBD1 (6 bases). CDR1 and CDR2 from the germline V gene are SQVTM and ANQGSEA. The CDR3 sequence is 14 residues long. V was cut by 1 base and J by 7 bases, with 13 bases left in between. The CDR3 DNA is TGCAGCGTTGAAGGAGGCAGGGGATCTGAAAAACTGTTTTTT. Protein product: CSVEGGRGSEKLFF.

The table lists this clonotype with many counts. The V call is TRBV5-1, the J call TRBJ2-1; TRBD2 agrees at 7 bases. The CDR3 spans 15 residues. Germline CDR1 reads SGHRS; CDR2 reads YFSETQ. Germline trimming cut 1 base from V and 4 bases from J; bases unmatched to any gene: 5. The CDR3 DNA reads TGCGCCAGCAGCTTGATTCCGGGAGGATACAATGAGCAGTTCTTC. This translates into CASSLIPGGYNEQFF.

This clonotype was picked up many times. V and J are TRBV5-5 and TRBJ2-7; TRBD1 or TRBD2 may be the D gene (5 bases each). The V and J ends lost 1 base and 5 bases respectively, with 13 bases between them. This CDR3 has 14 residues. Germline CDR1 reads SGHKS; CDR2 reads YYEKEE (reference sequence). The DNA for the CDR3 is TGTGCCAGCAGCTTGACCGGGGCAGGTCACGAGCAGTACTTC. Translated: CASSLTGAGHEQYF.

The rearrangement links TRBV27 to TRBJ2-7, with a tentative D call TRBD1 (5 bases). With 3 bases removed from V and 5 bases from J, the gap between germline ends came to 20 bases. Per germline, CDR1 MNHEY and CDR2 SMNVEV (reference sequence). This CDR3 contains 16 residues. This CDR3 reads CASSFRPGYRTHEQYF. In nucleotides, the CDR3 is TGTGCCAGCAGTTTTAGACCGGGCTACAGGACCCACGAGCAGTACTTC.